This T cell receptor (beta chain) was captured by sequencing in a study of response to subunit inactivated influenza vaccine. This clonotype has a count of ten or more. TCRdb independently ran MiXCR on the RT-PCR reads; one entry per CDR3 protein. The sample has about 500,000 distinct CDR3 sequences, 16% seen once. CDR1 SGHRS and CDR2 YFSETQ come from the germline V gene. This CDR3 is built from 14 residues. V dropped 4 bases and J dropped 5; count of bases not matched to a gene: 1. The V call is TRBV5-1, the J call TRBJ2-2; 11 bases agree with TRBD2. Sequenced material: CD4+ T cells sorted from PBMCs, taken around 2 years after vaccination. This clonotype was sampled from a man between 50 and 70 years old who received an inactivated influenza vaccine. The CDR3 DNA follows: TGCGCCAGCAGCCGGACTAGCGGGACCGGGGAGCTGTTTTTT. Its translation: CASSRTSGTGELFF. Using reference TRBV5-1 and TRBJ2-2 for the parts outside the CDR3, the full variable domain is KAGVTQTPRYLIKTRGQQVTLSCSPISGHRSVSWYQQTPGQGLQFLFEYFSETQRNKGNFPGRFSGRQFSNSRSEMNVSTLELGDSALYLCASSRTSGTGELFFGEGSRLTVL.